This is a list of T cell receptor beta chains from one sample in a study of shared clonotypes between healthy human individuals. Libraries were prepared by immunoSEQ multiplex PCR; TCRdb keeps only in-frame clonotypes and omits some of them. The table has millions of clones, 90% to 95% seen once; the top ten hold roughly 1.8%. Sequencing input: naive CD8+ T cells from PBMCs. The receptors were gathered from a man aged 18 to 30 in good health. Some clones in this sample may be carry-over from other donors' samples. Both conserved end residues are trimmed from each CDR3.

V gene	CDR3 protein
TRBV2	ASSDSEGFPSYEQY
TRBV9	ASSVGGRVLDGYT
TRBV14	ASSQRSGGTDTQY
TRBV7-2	ASSLVQSTEAF
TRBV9	ASSVDGAALTDTQY
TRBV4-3	ASSILAGGYNEQF
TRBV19	ASSFGTGDFLGNTIY
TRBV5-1	ASSFSGILSYNEQF
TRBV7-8	ASSHSIARTYEQY
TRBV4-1	ASSQGLAGNRDEQF
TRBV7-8	ASSLATDHSGNTIY
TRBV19	ASRGELSGAYEQY
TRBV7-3	ASSPSGTGTYEQY
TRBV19	ASSITGNYNEQF
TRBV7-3	ASSLTPYAAGSSYNEQF
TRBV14	ASSQDDRHEKLF
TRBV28	ASSPADIGNEQF
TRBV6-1	ASSEAGGAGYEQY
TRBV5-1	ASSLAGFGLGAHHEQY
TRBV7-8	ASSSGGGWHEQY
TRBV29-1	SVWDSWTGYQETQY
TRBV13	ASSTKTGSISYEQY
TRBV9	ASSGTGHPGYNEQF
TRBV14	ASSQILREDNEQF
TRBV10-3	AISDQGGGDANYGYT
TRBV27	ASRSLREDTGELF
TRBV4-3	ASSQVEGRGSYNEQF
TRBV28	ASSLGWGEPQH
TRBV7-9	ASSPGGVSKNIQY
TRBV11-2	ASSLGLYQETQY